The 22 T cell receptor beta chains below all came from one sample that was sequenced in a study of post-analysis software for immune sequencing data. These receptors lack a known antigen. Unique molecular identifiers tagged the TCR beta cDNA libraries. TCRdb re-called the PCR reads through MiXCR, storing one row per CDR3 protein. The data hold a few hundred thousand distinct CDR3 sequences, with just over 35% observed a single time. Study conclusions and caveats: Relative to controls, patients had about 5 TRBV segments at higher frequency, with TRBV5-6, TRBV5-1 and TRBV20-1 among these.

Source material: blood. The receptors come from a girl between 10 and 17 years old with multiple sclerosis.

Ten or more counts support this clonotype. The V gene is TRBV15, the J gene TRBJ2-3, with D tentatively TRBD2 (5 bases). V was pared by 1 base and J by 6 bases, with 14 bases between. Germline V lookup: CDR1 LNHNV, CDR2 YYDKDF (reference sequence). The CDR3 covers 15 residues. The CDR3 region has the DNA TGTGCCACCAGCAGAGGACGAGGTAGCGACGATACGCAGTATTTT. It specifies CATSRGRGSDDTQYF.

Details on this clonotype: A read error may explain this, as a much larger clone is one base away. CDR3 amino acids: CSAAADEQYF. The CDR3 DNA follows: TGCAGTGCTGCTGCTGATGAGCAGTACTTC. V is TRBV20-1 and J is TRBJ2-5; D is unclear. CDR3 length: 10 residues. Deletions cut 5 bases from V and 11 bases from J, with 12 bases between. The germline V gene encodes CDR1 DFQATT and CDR2 SNEGSKA (reference sequence).

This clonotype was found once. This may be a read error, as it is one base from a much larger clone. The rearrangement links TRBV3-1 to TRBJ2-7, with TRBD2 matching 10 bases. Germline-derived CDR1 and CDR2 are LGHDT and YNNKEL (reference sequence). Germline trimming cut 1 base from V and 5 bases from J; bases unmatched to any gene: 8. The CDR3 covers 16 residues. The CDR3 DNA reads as TGTGCCAGCAGCCAAGGTGGACTAGCGGCGAAGCACGAGCAGTACTTC. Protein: CASSQGGLAAKHEQYF.

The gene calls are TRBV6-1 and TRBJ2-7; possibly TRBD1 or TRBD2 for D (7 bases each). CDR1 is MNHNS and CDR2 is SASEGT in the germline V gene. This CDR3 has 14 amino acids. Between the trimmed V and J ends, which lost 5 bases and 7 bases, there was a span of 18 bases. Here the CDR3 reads CASSWADREGEQYF. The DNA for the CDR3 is TGTGCCAGCAGTTGGGCCGACAGGGAGGGAGAGCAGTACTTC.

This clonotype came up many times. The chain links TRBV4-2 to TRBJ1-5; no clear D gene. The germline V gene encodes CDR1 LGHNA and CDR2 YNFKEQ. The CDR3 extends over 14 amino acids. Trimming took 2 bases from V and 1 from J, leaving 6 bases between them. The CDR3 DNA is TGTGCCAGCAGCCAACATAGGAGCAATCAGCCCCAGCATTTT. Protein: CASSQHRSNQPQHF.

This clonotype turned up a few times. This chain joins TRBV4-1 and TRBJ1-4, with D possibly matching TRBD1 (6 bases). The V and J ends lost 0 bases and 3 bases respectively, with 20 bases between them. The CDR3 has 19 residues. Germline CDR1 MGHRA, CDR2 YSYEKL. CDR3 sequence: CASSQDTQTGARANEKLFF. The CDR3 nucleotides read TGCGCCAGCAGCCAAGATACCCAGACGGGGGCTAGGGCTAATGAAAAACTGTTTTTT.

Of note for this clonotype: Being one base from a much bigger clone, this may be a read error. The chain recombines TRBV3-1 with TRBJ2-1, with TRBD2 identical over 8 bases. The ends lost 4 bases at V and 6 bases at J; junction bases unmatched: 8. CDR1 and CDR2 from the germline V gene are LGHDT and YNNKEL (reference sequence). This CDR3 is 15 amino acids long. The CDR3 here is CASSPGGASFNEQFF. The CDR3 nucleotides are TGTGCCAGCAGCCCCGGGGGGGCAAGCTTCAATGAGCAGTTCTTC.

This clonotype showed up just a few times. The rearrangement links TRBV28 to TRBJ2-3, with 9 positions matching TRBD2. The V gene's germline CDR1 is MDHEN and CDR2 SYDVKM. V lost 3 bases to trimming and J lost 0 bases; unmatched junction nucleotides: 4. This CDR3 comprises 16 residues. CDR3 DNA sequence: TGTGCCAGCAGTTTTAGCGGGGGAGCTAGCACAGATACGCAGTATTTT. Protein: CASSFSGGASTDTQYF.

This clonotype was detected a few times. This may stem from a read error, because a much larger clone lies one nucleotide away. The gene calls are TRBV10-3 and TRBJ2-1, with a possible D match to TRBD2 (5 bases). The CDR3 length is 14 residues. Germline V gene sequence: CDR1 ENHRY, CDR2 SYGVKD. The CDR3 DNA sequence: TGTGCCATCAGTGAGCAGCTAGCAGACAATGGGCAGTTCTTC. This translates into CAISEQLADNGQFF.

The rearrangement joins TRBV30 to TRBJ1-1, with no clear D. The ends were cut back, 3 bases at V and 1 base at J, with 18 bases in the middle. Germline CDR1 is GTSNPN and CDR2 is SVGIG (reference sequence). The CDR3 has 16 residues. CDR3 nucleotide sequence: TGTGCCTGGAGCCTCTGGAGTGAACCTCCGAACACTGAAGCTTTCTTT. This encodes CAWSLWSEPPNTEAFF.

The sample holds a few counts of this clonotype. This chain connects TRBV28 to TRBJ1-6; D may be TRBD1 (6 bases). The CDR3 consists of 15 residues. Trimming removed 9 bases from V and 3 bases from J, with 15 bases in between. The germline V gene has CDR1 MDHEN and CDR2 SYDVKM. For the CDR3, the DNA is TGTGCCAGTAAACGGAGGGGGAACTATAATTCACCCCTCCACTTT. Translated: CASKRRGNYNSPLHF.

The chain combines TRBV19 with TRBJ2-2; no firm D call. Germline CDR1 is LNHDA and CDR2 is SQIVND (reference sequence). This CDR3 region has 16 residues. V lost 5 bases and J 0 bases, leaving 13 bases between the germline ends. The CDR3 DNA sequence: TGTGCCAGTAGTCGGCCCCGGACCTCGAACACCGGGGAGCTGTTTTTT. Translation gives CASSRPRTSNTGELFF.

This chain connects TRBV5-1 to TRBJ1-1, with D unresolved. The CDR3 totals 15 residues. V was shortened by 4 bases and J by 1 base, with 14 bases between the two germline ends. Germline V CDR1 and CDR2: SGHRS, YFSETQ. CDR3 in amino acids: CASSGPRGRNTEAFF. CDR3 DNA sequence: TGCGCCAGCAGCGGACCGAGAGGGAGGAACACTGAAGCTTTCTTT.

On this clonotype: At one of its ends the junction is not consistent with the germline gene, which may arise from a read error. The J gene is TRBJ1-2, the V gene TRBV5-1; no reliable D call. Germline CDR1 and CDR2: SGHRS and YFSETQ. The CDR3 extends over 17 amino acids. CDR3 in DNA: TGCGCCGGCAGCCAACCGATTTGGTGGACCGGGGACTATGGCTACACCTTC. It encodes CAGSQPIWWTGDYGYTF.

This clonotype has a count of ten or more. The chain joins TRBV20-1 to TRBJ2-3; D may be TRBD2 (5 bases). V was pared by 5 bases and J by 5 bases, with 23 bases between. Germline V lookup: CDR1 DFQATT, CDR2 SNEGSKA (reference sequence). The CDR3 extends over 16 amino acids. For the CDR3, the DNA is TGCAGTGCTTCGCTGCCTGCTCGGGGTCCCCAAGATACGCAGTATTTT. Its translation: CSASLPARGPQDTQYF.

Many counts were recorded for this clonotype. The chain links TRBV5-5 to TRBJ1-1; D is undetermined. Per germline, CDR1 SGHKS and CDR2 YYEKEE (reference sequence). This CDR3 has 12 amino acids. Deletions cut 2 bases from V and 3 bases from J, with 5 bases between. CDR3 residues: CASSFGDTEAFF. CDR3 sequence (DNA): TGTGCCAGCAGCTTCGGGGACACTGAAGCTTTCTTT.

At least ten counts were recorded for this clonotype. The CDR3 coding sequence is TGTGCCAGCAGCAGGGACAGGGACAATGAGCAGTTCTTC. Protein: CASSRDRDNEQFF. The chain carries TRBV5-6 and TRBJ2-1; 9 nucleotides line up with TRBD1. Trimming took 4 bases from V and 5 from J; bases not matched to a gene: 1. CDR1 is SGHDT and CDR2 is YYEEEE in the germline V gene. The CDR3 contains 13 residues.

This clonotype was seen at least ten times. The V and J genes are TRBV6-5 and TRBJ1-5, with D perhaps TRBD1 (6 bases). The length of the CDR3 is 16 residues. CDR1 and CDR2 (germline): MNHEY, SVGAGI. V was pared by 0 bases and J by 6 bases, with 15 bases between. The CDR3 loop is CASSYSNRGKGQPQHF. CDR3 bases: TGTGCCAGCAGTTACTCGAATAGGGGGAAAGGTCAGCCCCAGCATTTT.

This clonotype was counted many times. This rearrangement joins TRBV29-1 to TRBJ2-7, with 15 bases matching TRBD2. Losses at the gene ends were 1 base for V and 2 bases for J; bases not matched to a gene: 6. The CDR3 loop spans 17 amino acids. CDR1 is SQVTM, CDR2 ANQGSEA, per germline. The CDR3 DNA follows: TGCAGCGTTGAAGTGGCGGGACTAGCGGGAGGCACCTACGAGCAGTACTTC. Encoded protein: CSVEVAGLAGGTYEQYF.

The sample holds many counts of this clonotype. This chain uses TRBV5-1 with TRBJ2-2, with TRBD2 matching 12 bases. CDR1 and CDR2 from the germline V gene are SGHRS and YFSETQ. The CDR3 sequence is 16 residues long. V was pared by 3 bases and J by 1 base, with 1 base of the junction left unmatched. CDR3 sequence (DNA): TGCGCCAGCAGCTCGGGACTAGCGGGGAACACCGGGGAGCTGTTTTTT. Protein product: CASSSGLAGNTGELFF.

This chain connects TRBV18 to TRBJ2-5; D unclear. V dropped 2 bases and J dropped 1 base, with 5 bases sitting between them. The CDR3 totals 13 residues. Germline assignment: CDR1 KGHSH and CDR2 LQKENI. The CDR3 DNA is TGTGCCAGCTCACCATCCCCCCAAGAGACCCAGTACTTC. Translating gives CASSPSPQETQYF.

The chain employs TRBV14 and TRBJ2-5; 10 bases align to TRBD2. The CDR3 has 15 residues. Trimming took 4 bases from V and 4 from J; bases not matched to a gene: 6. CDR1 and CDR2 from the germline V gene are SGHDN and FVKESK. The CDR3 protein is CASSLTRTSGETQYF. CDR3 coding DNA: TGTGCCAGCAGCCTTACAAGGACTAGCGGAGAGACCCAGTACTTC. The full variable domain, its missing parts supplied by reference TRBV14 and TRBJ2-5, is EAGVTQFPSHSVIEKGQTVTLRCDPISGHDNLYWYRRVMGKEIKFLLHFVKESKQDESGMPNNRFLAERTGGTYSTLKVQPAELEDSGVYFCASSLTRTSGETQYFGPGTRLLVL.